The present T cell receptor (beta chain) was sequenced within a study of T-cell reconstitution after alpha-beta-depleted transplantation in children. Study outcomes and limitations: T-cell counts and diversity at one year following transplant were attributed mainly to newly produced T cells.

The CDR3 length is 13 residues. The ends were cut back, 1 base at V and 5 bases at J, with 9 bases in the middle. Germline values: CDR1 DFQATT, CDR2 SNEGSKA (reference sequence). To note about this clonotype: Antigen unknown.

Unique molecular identifiers were incorporated when the TCRbeta library was constructed. TCRdb independently ran MiXCR on the PCR reads; one entry per CDR3 protein. Of approximately 630,000 distinct CDR3 sequences in the sample, around 13% were seen once. The chain recombines TRBV20-1 with TRBJ2-1, with D unclear. The sequence was obtained from a girl aged 2 to 10 with congenital amegakaryocytic thrombocytopenia, due to receive a stem cell transplant. The material was PBMCs, obtained before TCRalphabeta/CD19-depleted stem cell transplant. The DNA of the CDR3 is TGCAGTGCTAGAGTAGACAACCACAATGAGCAGTTCTTC. Amino acid sequence: CSARVDNHNEQFF.